A single T cell receptor beta chain is shown here with its context. Its matching antigen is unknown. Mouse names are used for the genes. The CDR3 is cut off 1 residue early in the read; its end comes from the germline J gene. Trimming removed 2 bases from V and 7 bases from J; junction bases left unmatched: 2. The CDR3 totals 14 residues. Germline assignment: CDR1 KGHPV and CDR2 FQNQEV (reference sequence). This sample was included in a study of tissue T cells after allogeneic stem cell transplantation. Study-level results: Tissue-detected TCR repertoire was only partly captured by blood and spleen T cells.

Noted time point: mouse harvest day 14 after allogeneic transplant. Mouse grafts combined 10^7 T-cell-depleted bone marrow cells with 10^6 splenic CD5+ T cells. Tissues came from B6→BALB/c major-mismatch GVHD mice at day 7 or 14. Assay used: immunoSEQ multiplex PCR; TCRdb lists only in-frame clones, some missing. Here the sample spans some 2,700 clones, around 46% being singletons. This TCR was recovered from a female BALB/c mouse given C57BL/6 T cells with graft-versus-host disease after an allogeneic hematopoietic cell transplant. The sequenced sample consisted of gut tissue. This sequence joins TRBV26 and TRBJ2-7; TRBD2 agrees at 13 bases. The CDR3 loop is CASSLGLGGREQYF. The CDR3 DNA, read in part, is TGTGCCAGCAGTCTGGGACTGGGGGGGCGGGAACAGTAC.